Listed here are 12 T cell receptor beta chains from one sample, sequenced in a study of T cell repertoires in cytomegalovirus infection (dated by TCRdb to between 2017 and 2020). No antigen has been assigned to these receptors. TCRdb shows the sequencer as Illumina HiSeq 1500. TCRdb trimmed the raw reads at Q25, called clones with MiXCR and kept productive beta chains. Identical CDR3 proteins give one entry, which carries the most common genes and DNA. In this sample the table shows fewer than 1,000,000 distinct CDR3 sequences, 30% to 40% of which occur a single time. The biggest ten clones account for around 15% of the sample. Per the publication, the treatment or condition label means: in vitro stimulation with specific CMV peptide epitopes to enrich CMV-specific T cells. Sequenced material: cultured CD8+ T cells from PBMCs, taken from culture after CMV antigen stimulation. These receptors all stem from a human donor in good health (CMV status not recorded). Some clones in this sample may be carry-over from other donors' samples.

Ten or more counts support this clonotype. The chain combines TRBV7-2 with TRBJ2-2; TRBD2 is a possible D gene (5 bases). CDR3 length: 15 amino acids. The germline V gene encodes CDR1 SGHTA and CDR2 FQGNSA. Trimming took 2 bases from V and 3 from J, leaving 10 bases between them. Written as DNA, the CDR3 is TGTGCCAGCAGCTTATCCGACGGGGACACCGGGGAGCTGTTTTTT. Its protein is CASSLSDGDTGELFF.

This chain links TRBV12-3 or TRBV12-4 with TRBJ1-5; D remains ambiguous. The CDR3 has 15 amino acids. Trimming cost V 4 bases and J 3 bases, with 13 bases left between them. CDR3 residues: CASSYINRANQPQHF. The CDR3 region has the DNA TGTGCCAGCAGTTATATAAACAGAGCCAATCAGCCCCAGCATTTT.

The rearrangement joins TRBV19 to TRBJ1-1, with D possibly TRBD1 on 5 matching bases. Germline CDR1 reads LNHDA; CDR2 reads SQIVND (reference sequence). V lost 9 bases to trimming and J lost 1 base, with 15 bases between them. The CDR3 runs 14 residues. The CDR3 nucleotides read TGTGCCAGCGGGGAGGGGCAGGGGAACACTGAAGCTTTCTTT. This sequence encodes CASGEGQGNTEAFF.

The rearrangement joins TRBV11-1 to TRBJ2-3; TRBD2 is a possible D gene (7 bases). V lost 6 bases and J 2 bases, leaving 18 bases between the germline ends. CDR1 is SGHAT, CDR2 FQDESV, per germline (reference sequence). The CDR3 spans 16 residues. The CDR3, as DNA: TGTGCCAGCAGACCGGGAGGAGGGGGATACACAGATACGCAGTATTTT. It encodes CASRPGGGGYTDTQYF. Full variable domain (remainder filled in from reference TRBV11-1 and TRBJ2-3): EAEVAQSPRYKITEKSQAVAFWCDPISGHATLYWYRQILGQGPELLVQFQDESVVDDSQLPKDRFSAERLKGVDSTLKIQPAELGDSAMYLCASRPGGGGYTDTQYFGPGTRLTVL.

The chain is built from TRBV6-6 and TRBJ2-6; tentatively, D is TRBD1 or TRBD2 (6 bases each). The CDR3 is made up of 18 amino acids. Germline V gives CDR1 MNHNY, CDR2 SVGAGI (reference sequence). V lost 5 bases and J 1 base, leaving 18 bases between the germline ends. The CDR3 sequence is CASSDENRDSSGANVLTF. The CDR3 region has the DNA TGTGCCAGCAGTGACGAGAACAGGGACTCGTCTGGGGCCAACGTCCTGACTTTC.

This clonotype appeared a few times. The V call is TRBV7-8, the J call TRBJ1-5; D is perhaps TRBD1 (6 bases). This CDR3 is 13 amino acids long. Per germline, CDR1 SGHVS and CDR2 FQNEAQ. Trimming took off 5 bases at V and 6 bases at J, with 11 bases between the two ends. CDR3 region: CASSTQGFQPQHF. CDR3 nucleotide sequence: TGTGCCAGCAGCACGCAGGGGTTTCAGCCCCAGCATTTT.

The V and J genes are TRBV4-1 and TRBJ2-7; 9 nucleotides match TRBD2. The trim removed 3 bases at V and 4 bases at J, leaving 13 bases unmatched. Per germline, CDR1 MGHRA and CDR2 YSYEKL. This CDR3 contains 17 residues. This CDR3 is CASSQIISGGVGYEQYF. The CDR3 DNA is TGCGCCAGCAGCCAGATAATTAGCGGGGGTGTTGGGTACGAGCAGTACTTC.

The V gene is TRBV6-5, the J gene TRBJ1-2; 7 nucleotides align to TRBD1. Unmatched junction bases numbered 18, after V lost 4 bases and J lost 7 bases. Per germline, CDR1 MNHEY and CDR2 SVGAGI. The CDR3 has 17 residues. As DNA, the CDR3 is TGTGCCAGCAGTTCGGGGACAGACCCGATTTCGAGTGGTGGCTACACCTTC. Its translation is CASSSGTDPISSGGYTF.

V is TRBV6-1 and J is TRBJ2-5, with 7 positions matching TRBD1. Germline loops: CDR1 MNHNS, CDR2 SASEGT. The CDR3 runs 15 residues. V lost 5 bases, J lost 5 bases, and 11 bases stayed unmatched. The CDR3 loop is CASSTQTGIRETQYF. CDR3 DNA sequence: TGTGCCAGCAGTACCCAGACAGGGATTCGCGAGACCCAGTACTTC.

This chain links TRBV15 with TRBJ2-1, with 9 bases identical to TRBD2. CDR3 length: 20 amino acids. The J segment lost 0 bases and the V segment lost 3 bases, leaving 15 bases of the junction unmatched. Germline V gene lookup returns CDR1 LNHNV and CDR2 YYDKDF (reference sequence). The CDR3 loop is CATSSGWGSGGPSSYNEQFF. The CDR3 DNA sequence: TGTGCCACCAGCAGTGGCTGGGGTAGCGGGGGCCCGAGCTCCTACAATGAGCAGTTCTTC.

The table lists this clonotype with a few counts. The CDR3 loop reads CASSWGDPGYTF. CDR3 nucleotides: TGTGCCAGCAGCTGGGGGGACCCTGGCTACACCTTC. The chain is built from TRBV5-4 and TRBJ1-2; a possible D gene is TRBD1 (5 bases). Germline V CDR1 and CDR2: SGHNT, YYREEE (reference sequence). Deletions cut 3 bases from V and 7 bases from J, with 10 bases between. CDR3 length: 12 amino acids.

The chain is built from TRBV13 and TRBJ2-5; D not certain. Germline lookup yields CDR1 PRHDT and CDR2 FYEKMQ (reference sequence). CDR3 size: 13 residues. The V gene lost 0 bases and the J gene lost 6 bases, with 8 bases spanning the gap. The CDR3 is CASSLGGSQTQYF. DNA for the CDR3: TGTGCCAGCAGCTTAGGGGGATCGCAGACCCAGTACTTC.